A selection of T cell receptor beta chains follows, all from one sample in a study of cytomegalovirus exposure and HLA in healthy donors. Assay used: immunoSEQ multiplex PCR; TCRdb lists only in-frame clones, some missing. The sample records under 200,000 clones, roughly 83% being singletons. The source material was PBMCs. The receptors shown here come from a woman in her fifties or sixties in good health and CMV-seronegative. CDR3s include the opening cysteine and the closing phenylalanine or tryptophan.

TRBV6-1	CASSSGGYRTEAFF
TRBV27	CASSLGQSSGNTIYF
TRBV15	CATSQDRERDNEQFF
TRBV2	CASSPGDYTDTQYF
TRBV7-9	CASTQGGDGLGETQYF
TRBV28	CAGGTSGDTQYF
TRBV19	CASSIQDIDEQFF
TRBV13	CASSPQRGGRDTQYF
TRBV18	CASSPTRDSYSNQPQHF
TRBV7-6	CASSFRAVGGVATNEKLFF
TRBV4-1	CASSQAGVSGNIQYF
TRBV7-9	CASRARGTANEKLFF
TRBV7-8	CASSLLGGGEQFF
TRBV4-2	CASSQFHRGANTGELFF
TRBV6-1	CASGQGTQPQHF
TRBV4-1	CASSQGPAGRRDPGEQYF
TRBV2	CASSRTTYNEQFF
TRBV5-1	CASSAFIGTDHGYTF
TRBV5-6	CASSPETGLGGYTF
TRBV28	CATQLVSGGAIDTQYF
TRBV9	CASSAYSGQGRRNEQFF
TRBV6-6	CASSYSVGGRTDTQYF
TRBV7-2	CASSDRTGYVNEQFF